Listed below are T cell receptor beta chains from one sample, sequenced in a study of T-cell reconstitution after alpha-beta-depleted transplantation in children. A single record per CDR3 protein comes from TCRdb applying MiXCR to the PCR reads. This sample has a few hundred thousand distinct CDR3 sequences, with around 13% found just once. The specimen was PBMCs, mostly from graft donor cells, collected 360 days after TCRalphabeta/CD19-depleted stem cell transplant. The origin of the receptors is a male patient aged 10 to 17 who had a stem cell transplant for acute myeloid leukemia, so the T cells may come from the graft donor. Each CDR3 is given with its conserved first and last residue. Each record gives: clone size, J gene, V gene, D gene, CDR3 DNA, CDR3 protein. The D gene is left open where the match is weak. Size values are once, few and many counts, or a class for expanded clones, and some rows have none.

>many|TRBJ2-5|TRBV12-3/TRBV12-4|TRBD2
TGTGCCAGCAGTTTTAGGTTGACTAGCGGAGAGACCCAGTACTTC
CASSFRLTSGETQYF
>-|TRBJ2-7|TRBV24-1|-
TGTGCCACCAGTGATGGCGGAGCAGACACAGGTTCCTACGAGCAGTACTTC
CATSDGGADTGSYEQYF
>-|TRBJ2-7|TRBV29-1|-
TGCAGCGTTGAACTAACAGGGCCCGAGCAGTACTTC
CSVELTGPEQYF
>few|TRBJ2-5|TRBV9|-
TGTGCCAGCAGCGTAGATGCTAGCCGCCAAGAGACCCAGTACTTC
CASSVDASRQETQYF
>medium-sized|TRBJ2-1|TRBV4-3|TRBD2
TGCGCCAGCAGCCAAGGCGGGGGGGTTTACAATGAGCAGTTCTTC
CASSQGGGVYNEQFF
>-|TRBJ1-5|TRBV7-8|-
TGTGCCAGCAGCTTACGACAGAGACGGAATCAGCCCCAGCATTTT
CASSLRQRRNQPQHF
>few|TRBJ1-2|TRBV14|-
TGTGCCAGCAGCCAAGCCCCGTGGACCTTTGGCGGCTACACCTTC
CASSQAPWTFGGYTF
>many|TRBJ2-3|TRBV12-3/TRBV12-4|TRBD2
TGTGCCAGCAGTTTCCCGGGACTAGCGAACCCGGTGGATACGCAGTATTTT
CASSFPGLANPVDTQYF
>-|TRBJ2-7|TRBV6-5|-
TGTGCCGCGGCCGGGATTGGGACTCCGCAGTACTTC
CAAAGIGTPQYF
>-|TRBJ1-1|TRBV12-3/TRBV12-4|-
TGTGCCAGCACATTAGGACTATTCGGGGCTTTCTTT
CASTLGLFGAFF
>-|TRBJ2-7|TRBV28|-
TGTGCCAGCAGCTTCGGTGACTTCTCCTACGAGCAGTACTTC
CASSFGDFSYEQYF
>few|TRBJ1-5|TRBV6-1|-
TGTGCCAGCAGTAGCCCCACCGACAGCTATTATAGCAATCAGCCCCAGCATTTT
CASSSPTDSYYSNQPQHF
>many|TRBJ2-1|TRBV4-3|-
TGCGCCAGCAGCCAAGATCCGTGGAATGGAGCCAATGAGCAGTTCTTC
CASSQDPWNGANEQFF
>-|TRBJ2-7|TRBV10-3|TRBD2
TGTGCCATGGGACTAGCGGGAGAGGTCGGGCAGTACTTC
CAMGLAGEVGQYF
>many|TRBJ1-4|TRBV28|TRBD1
TGTGCCAGCAGTTTGGGTAGGACAGGGGTTGAAAAACTGTTTTTT
CASSLGRTGVEKLFF
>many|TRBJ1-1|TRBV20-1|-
TGCAGTGACGGGGGGCTGGGGACTGAAGCTTTCTTT
CSDGGLGTEAFF
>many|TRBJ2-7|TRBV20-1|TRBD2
TGCAGTGCTAGGGCACTAGCGGGAGGGGTCGAGCAGTACTTC
CSARALAGGVEQYF
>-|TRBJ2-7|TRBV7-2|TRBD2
TGTGCCAGCAGCCCCGGGACTAGCGCTCCCGAGCAGTACTTC
CASSPGTSAPEQYF
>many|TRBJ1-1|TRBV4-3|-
TGCGCCAGCAGGGTCCGGGCGGCCGGGACTGAAGCTTTCTTT
CASRVRAAGTEAFF